Following are 17 T cell receptor beta chains from one sample sequenced in a study of T-cell reconstitution after alpha-beta-depleted transplantation in children. It was with unique molecular identifiers that the TCRbeta library was prepared. From the PCR reads, TCRdb called clonotypes with MiXCR, one entry per CDR3 protein. This sample yields about 130,000 distinct CDR3 sequences, of which roughly 10% are seen a single time; 24% belongs to the top ten. The sample was PBMCs, mostly from graft donor cells, taken 180 days after TCRalphabeta/CD19-depleted stem cell transplant. All receptors come from a girl under three years old who had a stem cell transplant for combined immunodeficiency, so the T cells may come from the graft donor.

This clonotype was seen only a few times. The chain couples TRBV10-3 to TRBJ2-7, with D possibly TRBD1 on 5 matching bases. Looked up from germline, CDR1 is ENHRY and CDR2 is SYGVKD. Trimming took off 8 bases at V and 0 bases at J, with 8 bases between the two ends. CDR3 length: 12 residues. DNA for the CDR3: TGTGCCATCCAGGGCAGCTCCTACGAGCAGTACTTC. Its protein is CAIQGSSYEQYF.

This clonotype has just a few counts. This chain connects TRBV12-3 or TRBV12-4 to TRBJ1-1; 12 positions agree with TRBD1. The CDR3 totals 17 residues. After removal of 3 bases from V and 5 bases from J, the junction contained 10 bases not matched to a gene. The CDR3 DNA sequence: TGTGCCAGCAGTTTCCGGGACAGGGGGCCCTACTGTACTGAAGCTTTCTTT. Its protein is CASSFRDRGPYCTEAFF.

This clonotype was counted between two and nine times. The chain has TRBV12-5 and TRBJ2-5; no firm D call. The CDR3 is 15 amino acids. Per germline, CDR1 LGHNT and CDR2 FRNRAP. Trimming left V 1 base short and J 5 bases short, with 14 bases between. The CDR3 reads CASGLGQAVGETQYF. As DNA, the CDR3 is TGTGCTAGTGGTTTGGGCCAGGCCGTGGGGGAGACCCAGTACTTC.

This clonotype was observed a handful of times. The gene calls are TRBV10-3 and TRBJ2-7, with TRBD1 identical over 9 bases. The germline CDR1 and CDR2 sequences are ENHRY and SYGVKD. Trimming at V came to 6 bases and at J to 4 bases, leaving 1 base not matched to a gene. The CDR3 sequence is 12 residues long. The CDR3 DNA sequence: TGTGCCATCAGGGGACAGGGATACGAGCAGTACTTC. Its protein is CAIRGQGYEQYF.

The chain joins TRBV3-1 to TRBJ2-1, with 10 bases lining up with TRBD2. The germline CDR1 and CDR2 sequences are LGHDT and YNNKEL (reference sequence). The V segment lost 1 base and the J segment 12 bases; nucleotides outside the gene matches: 6. This CDR3 contains 14 residues. This chain's CDR3 is CASSQGSGRAAQFF. The CDR3 DNA reads as TGTGCCAGCAGCCAAGGCAGCGGGAGGGCCGCGCAGTTCTTC.

This clonotype was seen many times. In DNA form, the CDR3 reads TGTGCCAGCAGCTTGGCCGGGACGCCCTCCTACGAGCAGTACTTC. Translated, it gives CASSLAGTPSYEQYF. The rearrangement uses TRBV7-8 and TRBJ2-7, with D perhaps assigned TRBD1 or TRBD2 (5 bases each). Germline CDR1 and CDR2: SGHVS and FQNEAQ. The CDR3 extends over 15 amino acids. V gave up 3 bases and J gave up 0 bases, with 12 bases separating them.

This clonotype is large in the sample. The gene calls are TRBV11-3 and TRBJ2-5, with no clear D. The CDR3 runs to 13 residues. Germline V gives CDR1 SGHNT, CDR2 YENEEA. Deletions cut 2 bases from V and 1 base from J, with 5 bases between. CDR3 sequence (DNA): TGTGCCAGCAGCTTATGGACCCAAGAGACCCAGTACTTC. Amino acid sequence: CASSLWTQETQYF. Looking up the rest from reference TRBV11-3 and TRBJ2-5 gives the full variable domain: EAGVVQSPRYKIIEKKQPVAFWCNPISGHNTLYWYLQNLGQGPELLIRYENEEAVDDSQLPKDRFSAERLKGVDSTLKIQPAELGDSAVYLCASSLWTQETQYFGPGTRLLVL.

A few counts support this clonotype. The chain is built from TRBV27 and TRBJ1-6; no clear D. CDR3 size: 15 residues. The germline CDR1 and CDR2 sequences are MNHEY and SMNVEV (reference sequence). The V end lost 6 bases, the J end lost 0 bases, and 9 bases lay between the germline ends. CDR3 region: CASRPLSSYNSPLHF. The CDR3 DNA follows: TGTGCCAGCAGACCGTTGAGCTCCTATAATTCACCCCTCCACTTT.

J is TRBJ2-5 and V is TRBV5-1; D is perhaps TRBD2 (6 bases). Germline-derived CDR1 and CDR2 are SGHRS and YFSETQ. CDR3 size: 18 residues. Trimming pared 4 bases from V and 2 bases from J, leaving 24 bases between. CDR3 in DNA: TGCGCCAGCAGCCCCTTGTGGGGTCGCCGCGGGGTTCAAGAGACCCAGTACTTC. It yields the protein CASSPLWGRRGVQETQYF.

The chain joins TRBV12-3 or TRBV12-4 to TRBJ1-2; TRBD1 matches at 9 bases. The CDR3 length is 15 residues. The J segment lost 6 bases and the V segment lost 7 bases, leaving 12 bases of the junction unmatched. The CDR3 region is CASTLGTGMFNGYTF. The CDR3 DNA reads as TGTGCCAGCACCCTTGGGACAGGGATGTTCAATGGCTACACCTTC.

This clonotype was seen ten or more times. The gene calls are TRBV27 and TRBJ2-1; D assignment may be TRBD1 or TRBD2 (6 bases each). The V end was cut by 4 bases, the J end by 0 bases, with 13 bases between. Germline-derived CDR1 and CDR2 are MNHEY and SMNVEV (reference sequence). The CDR3 length is 16 residues. CDR3 sequence: CASSSWRGISYNEQFF. The DNA of the CDR3 is TGTGCCAGCAGTTCTTGGAGGGGGATCTCCTACAATGAGCAGTTCTTC.

The chain is built from TRBV20-1 and TRBJ2-5; D unclear. V was trimmed by 5 bases and J by 2 bases, leaving 15 bases between them. CDR1 is DFQATT, CDR2 SNEGSKA, per germline (reference sequence). This CDR3 region has 14 residues. In DNA, the CDR3 is TGCAGTGCTGACTCCCCGCGGATACAAGAGACCCAGTACTTC. Translation: CSADSPRIQETQYF.

Only a few counts were recorded for this clonotype. Written as DNA, the CDR3 is TGTGCCAGCGACAGGGGAGGGGTTGGAAAACTGTTTTTT. Its translation is CASDRGGVGKLFF. The J gene is TRBJ1-4, the V gene TRBV28; 8 nucleotides line up with TRBD1. The germline V gene has CDR1 MDHEN and CDR2 SYDVKM. Trimming cost V 8 bases and J 10 bases; bases outside gene matches: 9. The CDR3 consists of 13 residues.

This clonotype was seen a few times. This chain joins TRBV7-8 and TRBJ1-1; TRBD1 is a possible D gene (6 bases). The V gene's germline CDR1 is SGHVS and CDR2 FQNEAQ. CDR3 length equals 14 residues. Trimming took 1 base from V and 3 from J, leaving 9 bases between them. The CDR3 protein is CASSLEGGYTEAFF. The CDR3 DNA reads TGTGCCAGCAGCTTAGAGGGGGGATACACTGAAGCTTTCTTT.

The gene calls are TRBV20-1 and TRBJ2-3; 7 positions agree with TRBD2. Looked up from germline, CDR1 is DFQATT and CDR2 is SNEGSKA (reference sequence). CDR3 length: 17 amino acids. V trimming: 3 bases; J trimming: 1 base; junction bases outside the gene matches: 13. The CDR3: CSASSFGGGWGTDTQYF. The CDR3 DNA sequence: TGCAGTGCTAGCAGTTTTGGCGGGGGTTGGGGCACAGATACGCAGTATTTT.

The V gene is TRBV27, the J gene TRBJ2-3, with D possibly matching TRBD1 (5 bases). Germline lookup yields CDR1 MNHEY and CDR2 SMNVEV (reference sequence). Trimming took off 3 bases at V and 0 bases at J, with 10 bases between the two ends. CDR3 size: 15 residues. The CDR3 sequence is CASSFDSSSTDTQYF. CDR3 DNA: TGTGCCAGCAGTTTTGACAGCTCTAGCACAGATACGCAGTATTTT.

This chain joins TRBV30 and TRBJ2-1; 7 nucleotides align to TRBD2. The CDR3 sequence is 13 residues long. CDR1 and CDR2 from the germline V gene are GTSNPN and SVGIG (reference sequence). The V and J ends lost 5 bases and 6 bases, in that order; junction bases with no gene match: 7. CDR3 protein: CAWGREKTNEQFF. The CDR3 DNA sequence: TGTGCCTGGGGGCGGGAGAAAACCAATGAGCAGTTCTTC.